The 16 T cell receptor beta chains given below trace back to one sample, sequenced in a study of shared clonotypes between healthy human individuals. Terminally differentiated effector memory CD45RA+ cells were left out of the naive CD8 fraction, which was CD45RO-negative and positively selected for CCR7. Produced via immunoSEQ multiplex PCR; TCRdb's table is partial and in-frame only. Here the sample spans millions of clones, 85% to 95% being singletons. Input material: naive CD8+ T cells from PBMCs. The receptors come from a man in his late teens or twenties in good health. Some clones in this sample may be carry-over from other donors' samples.

The gene calls are TRBV9 and TRBJ1-4; no clear D gene. The CDR3 has 11 amino acids. Looked up from germline, CDR1 is SGDLS and CDR2 is YYNGEE. Trimming removed 3 bases at V and 7 bases at J, with 4 bases between. CDR3 in DNA: TGTGCCAGCAGCGACCGTGAAAAACTGTTTTTT. Translating gives CASSDREKLFF. Based on the CDR3 plus reference TRBV9 and TRBJ1-4, the full variable domain is DSGVTQTPKHLITATGQRVTLRCSPRSGDLSVYWYQQSLDQGLQFLIQYYNGEERAKGNILERFSAQQFPDLHSELNLSSLELGDSALYFCASSDREKLFFGSGTQLSVL.

The rearrangement uses TRBV25-1 and TRBJ2-3; 7 bases fit TRBD1. The CDR3 covers 14 residues. The junction had 6 bases not matched to a gene; V was cut back by 5 bases and J by 4 bases. Germline V gives CDR1 MGHDK, CDR2 SYGVNS. For the CDR3, the DNA is TGTGCCAGCAGTCGGCAGGGGGTTGCAGATACGCAGTATTTT. Its protein product is CASSRQGVADTQYF.

The rearrangement links TRBV28 to TRBJ2-7, with D perhaps TRBD1 (6 bases). The ends were cut back, 5 bases at V and 5 bases at J, with 19 bases in the middle. Germline CDR1 reads MDHEN; CDR2 reads SYDVKM. The CDR3 sequence is 15 residues long. The CDR3: CASSQGSPRGDEQYF. Written as DNA, the CDR3 is TGTGCCAGCAGTCAGGGGTCCCCCCGAGGAGACGAGCAGTACTTC.

The chain joins TRBV27 to TRBJ1-2; D call uncertain. V lost 2 bases and J 4 bases, leaving 17 bases between the germline ends. The germline CDR1 and CDR2 sequences are MNHEY and SMNVEV (reference sequence). The CDR3 is 16 amino acids. This CDR3 is CASSLLQDPRVYGYTF. The CDR3 nucleotides are TGTGCCAGCAGTTTACTTCAAGACCCCCGAGTCTATGGCTACACCTTC.

This CDR3 reads CASTPSTGTGSDYGYTF. The CDR3 DNA follows: TGCGCCAGCACCCCGAGTACCGGGACAGGGAGTGACTATGGCTACACCTTC. This rearrangement joins TRBV4-3 to TRBJ1-2; TRBD1 matches 9 bases. The CDR3 spans 17 residues. J was trimmed by 3 bases and V by 7 bases; bases with no gene match: 15. CDR1 and CDR2 from the germline V gene are LGHNA and YSLEER.

The chain is built from TRBV4-3 and TRBJ1-1; D remains ambiguous. The CDR3 runs 14 residues. Germline assignment: CDR1 LGHNA and CDR2 YSLEER. V was trimmed by 0 bases and J by 6 bases, leaving 11 bases between them. The CDR3 DNA follows: TGCGCCAGCAGCCAAGATCTCTTAAGTGCTGAAGCTTTCTTT. This translates into CASSQDLLSAEAFF.

The chain recombines TRBV6-5 with TRBJ1-1; no definite D call. V was trimmed by 6 bases and J by 0 bases, leaving 11 bases between them. Germline V gene data show CDR1 as MNHEY and CDR2 as SVGAGI. The CDR3 is made up of 14 amino acids. For the CDR3, the DNA is TGTGCCAGCAGAGCGGGTCTCATGAACACTGAAGCTTTCTTT. Translation gives CASRAGLMNTEAFF.

The chain links TRBV27 to TRBJ2-3; D not certain. Germline CDR1 MNHEY, CDR2 SMNVEV (reference sequence). Trimming removed 5 bases from V and 2 bases from J, with 17 bases in between. The CDR3 has 16 residues. In nucleotides, the CDR3 is TGTGCCAGCAGTCCCTCCCGTACGGGTGTCACAGATACGCAGTATTTT. Translating gives CASSPSRTGVTDTQYF.

The V and J genes are TRBV7-9 and TRBJ2-5; 10 bases line up with TRBD1. Trimming at V came to 3 bases and at J to 3 bases, leaving 7 bases not matched to a gene. The CDR3 covers 16 residues. CDR1 is SEHNR, CDR2 FQNEAQ, per germline (reference sequence). The CDR3 DNA is TGTGCCAGCAGCTTCAGCAGGACAGGGGGGGAAGAGACCCAGTACTTC. This encodes CASSFSRTGGEETQYF.

The CDR3 sequence is CASSFSTGGNTGELFF. In DNA, the CDR3 is TGTGCCAGCAGCTTTAGCACAGGGGGCAACACCGGGGAGCTGTTTTTT. The genes are TRBV7-3 and TRBJ2-2; 9 bases line up with TRBD1. CDR3 length: 16 amino acids. Germline assignment: CDR1 SGHTA and CDR2 FQGTGA. The V and J ends lost 3 bases and 2 bases, in that order; junction bases with no gene match: 4.

This chain connects TRBV5-6 to TRBJ2-1, with 8 positions matching TRBD1. In germline, CDR1 is SGHDT, CDR2 YYEEEE. The CDR3 totals 15 residues. V lost 4 bases and J lost 6; bases outside the gene matches: 9. CDR3 protein: CASSGDRGVSNEQFF. CDR3 nucleotides: TGTGCCAGCAGCGGCGACAGGGGAGTGTCCAATGAGCAGTTCTTC.

Comment on this clone: This sample also contains other DNA sequences that code for the same CDR3. The rearrangement joins TRBV7-9 to TRBJ2-5, with 7 nucleotides matching TRBD2. The V and J ends lost 0 bases and 4 bases, in that order; junction bases with no gene match: 2. From germline, CDR1 is SEHNR and CDR2 FQNEAQ (reference sequence). The CDR3 spans 14 residues. This chain's CDR3 is CASSLARERETQYF. CDR3 nucleotides: TGTGCCAGCAGCTTAGCGCGGGAGCGAGAGACCCAGTACTTC.

The J gene is TRBJ1-2, the V gene TRBV13; D is unclear. Germline V gene lookup returns CDR1 PRHDT and CDR2 FYEKMQ (reference sequence). The CDR3 is 13 residues long. Between the trimmed V and J ends, which lost 3 bases and 6 bases, there was a span of 11 bases. CDR3 sequence (DNA): TGTGCCAGCAGCTTTGCCTCCGGGAATGGCTACACCTTC. Translating gives CASSFASGNGYTF.

The V gene is TRBV7-2, the J gene TRBJ1-2; no firm D call. The germline gives CDR1 SGHTA, CDR2 FQGNSA. The CDR3 loop spans 12 amino acids. Trimming took off 5 bases at V and 7 bases at J, with 11 bases between the two ends. The CDR3: CASSPRVRGYTF. The CDR3 DNA is TGTGCCAGCAGCCCCCGGGTTCGTGGCTACACCTTC.

CDR3 DNA: TGTGCCAGCAGTTTCGGACCAGCGAATCAGCCCCAGCATTTT. Protein product: CASSFGPANQPQHF. This chain uses TRBV28 with TRBJ1-5; D gene unclear. CDR1 is MDHEN, CDR2 SYDVKM, per germline. V was clipped by 3 bases and J by 4 bases, with 10 bases between them. The CDR3 is 14 residues long.

The chain carries TRBV5-4 and TRBJ2-1, with D uncertain. The CDR3 has 13 residues. CDR1 is SGHNT and CDR2 is YYREEE in the germline V gene (reference sequence). The ends were cut back, 2 bases at V and 6 bases at J, with 9 bases in the middle. CDR3 DNA sequence: TGTGCCAGCAGCTTCGGTACTCCCAATGAGCAGTTCTTC. It encodes CASSFGTPNEQFF.